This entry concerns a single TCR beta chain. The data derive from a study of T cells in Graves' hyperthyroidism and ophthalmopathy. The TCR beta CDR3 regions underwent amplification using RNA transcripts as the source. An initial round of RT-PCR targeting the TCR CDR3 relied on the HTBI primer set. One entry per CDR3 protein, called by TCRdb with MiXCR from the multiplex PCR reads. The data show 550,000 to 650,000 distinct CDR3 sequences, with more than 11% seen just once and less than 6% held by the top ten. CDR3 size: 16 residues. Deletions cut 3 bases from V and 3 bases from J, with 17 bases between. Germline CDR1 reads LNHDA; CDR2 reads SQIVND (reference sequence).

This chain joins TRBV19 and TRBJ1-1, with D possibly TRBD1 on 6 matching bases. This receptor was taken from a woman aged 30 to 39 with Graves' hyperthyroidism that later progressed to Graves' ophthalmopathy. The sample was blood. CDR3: CASSIARGRGDTEAFF. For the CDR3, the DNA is TGTGCCAGTAGTATTGCCAGGGGACGAGGGGACACTGAAGCTTTCTTT.